This record looks at one T cell receptor (beta chain) sequence and its context. Some clones are missing from TCRdb's copy, which holds only in-frame ones; the method was immunoSEQ multiplex PCR. The sample yields about 80,000 clones, about 73% seen once. The CDR3 spans 14 residues. Germline V CDR1 and CDR2: MNHNS, SASEGT. Trimming cost V 3 bases and J 6 bases, with 11 bases left between them. This specimen comes from a study of blood T cell repertoires in COVID-19. Looking at the study overall: Both acute and convalescent COVID-19 samples were obtained from the United States, Italy and Spain. T cells, B-cell-depleted T cells, or PBMCs provided the cDNA or gDNA that served as material.

Specimen: peripheral blood. This chain joins TRBV6-1 and TRBJ1-4; tentatively, D is TRBD1 (5 bases). The sequence was collected from a man in his forties or fifties with active or convalescent COVID-19. CDR3 amino acids: CASSEGRGYEKLFF. CDR3 nucleotide sequence: TGTGCCAGCAGTGAGGGCCGGGGGTATGAAAAACTGTTTTTT.